Below, one TCR beta chain is given with its context. Authors' methods: Estimates of nucleated cell counts were drawn from the amplification of reference gene primers. Libraries were prepared by immunoSEQ multiplex PCR; TCRdb keeps only in-frame clonotypes and omits some of them. Clone size and the V and J calls come from that table; the DNA yielded D and trimming. The sample lists a few hundred thousand clones; approximately 90% were seen once. These data originate in a study of blood T cell repertoires in COVID-19. Study-level information: In each case, the material was cDNA or gDNA derived from T cells, B-cell-depleted T cells, or PBMCs.

The CDR3 covers 13 residues. Unmatched junction bases numbered 2, after V lost 2 bases and J lost 7 bases. Germline CDR1 MNHEY, CDR2 SVGAGI. Everyone who took part was roughly 18 to 89 years old, and they came from over 20 US areas. Cohort placement rested on clinical history that participants reported themselves. Source material: PBMCs or T cells enriched from blood (not recorded which). The source of this sequence is a man aged 40-49 years who had recovered from COVID-19. This chain links TRBV6-5 with TRBJ1-2; TRBD1 agrees at 9 bases. CDR3 protein: CASSYGQGLGYTF. CDR3 sequence (DNA): TGTGCCAGCAGTTACGGACAGGGGCTTGGCTACACCTTC.